The rows below give T cell receptor beta chains drawn from one sample of a study of blood T cell repertoires in COVID-19. Here immunoSEQ multiplex PCR was the method, and the copy in TCRdb shows in-frame clones only, minus some. The table records roughly 250,000 clones, about 87% of them present only once. Sequencing was performed on peripheral blood. These receptors were collected from a man in his 60s who had recovered from COVID-19. Both conserved end residues are part of each CDR3. D genes are given only for firm matches. The size field is filled for only some rows; it gives once, few, many or a size class.

J,V,D,size,CDR3,DNA
TRBJ2-1,TRBV30,TRBD1,NA,CARGQETYNEQFF,TGTGCAAGGGGGCAGGAAACCTACAATGAGCAGTTCTTC
TRBJ1-2,TRBV27,NA,NA,CASRPSGTRVGGYTF,TGTGCCAGCAGACCCTCCGGGACACGAGTCGGTGGCTACACCTTC
TRBJ1-5,TRBV7-2,NA,NA,CASTPGGFGYQPQHF,TGTGCCAGCACCCCCGGCGGGTTCGGGTATCAGCCCCAGCATTTT
TRBJ2-7,TRBV6-2/TRBV6-3,TRBD1,NA,CASSYPTISRDRLSYEQYF,TGTGCCAGCAGTTACCCAACTATCAGTCGGGACAGACTCTCCTACGAGCAGTACTTC
TRBJ1-5,TRBV4-2,TRBD1,NA,CASSQDPVGRGHGNQPQHF,TGTGCCAGCAGCCAAGACCCCGTGGGCAGGGGGCACGGCAATCAGCCCCAGCATTTT
TRBJ2-1,TRBV21-1,NA,NA,CASSKANSGASSYNEQFF,TGTGCCAGCAGCAAAGCAAATAGCGGGGCCTCCTCCTACAATGAGCAGTTCTTC
TRBJ1-2,TRBV6-2/TRBV6-3,TRBD1,NA,CASSYLTGDYGYTF,TGTGCCAGCAGTTACCTCACAGGGGACTATGGCTACACCTTC
TRBJ1-1,TRBV12-3/TRBV12-4,TRBD1,NA,CASSPQGARRAFF,TGTGCCAGCAGTCCACAGGGGGCGCGGCGAGCTTTCTTT
TRBJ1-1,TRBV21-1,NA,NA,CASSRWAWTEAFF,TGTGCCAGCAGCAGGTGGGCTTGGACTGAAGCTTTCTTT
TRBJ1-5,TRBV19,NA,few,CASSIDAGLNNQPQHF,TGTGCCAGTAGTATAGATGCAGGGTTGAACAATCAGCCCCAGCATTTT
TRBJ2-7,TRBV2,TRBD1,NA,CASNRDSRTEEYF,TGTGCCAGCAATCGGGACAGCAGGACGGAGGAGTACTTC
TRBJ2-2,TRBV3-1/TRBV3-2,TRBD2,NA,CASSQDLLAGATTGELFF,TGTGCCAGCAGCCAAGATCTACTAGCGGGGGCCACCACCGGGGAGCTGTTTTTT
TRBJ2-3,TRBV5-4,TRBD1,NA,CASSLRRTGLGTDTQYF,TGTGCCAGCAGCCTACGACGGACAGGGTTGGGCACAGATACGCAGTATTTT
TRBJ1-5,TRBV7-9,TRBD1,NA,CASSLNGQGGNQPQHF,TGTGCCAGCAGCTTAAACGGACAGGGAGGCAATCAGCCCCAGCATTTT
TRBJ2-6,TRBV6-4,TRBD1,NA,CASSQGAGANVLTF,TGTGCCAGCTCACAGGGGGCTGGGGCCAACGTCCTGACTTTC
TRBJ2-2,TRBV9,NA,NA,CASSVERELFF,TGTGCCAGCAGCGTAGAGCGGGAGCTGTTTTTT
TRBJ1-6,TRBV4-2,NA,NA,CASSQIRGFAPLHF,TGTGCCAGCAGCCAAATAAGGGGTTTTGCACCCCTCCACTTT
TRBJ2-6,TRBV9,TRBD1,NA,CASSVTAGTGTSGANVLTF,TGTGCCAGCAGCGTGACAGCCGGGACAGGGACCTCTGGGGCCAACGTCCTGACTTTC
TRBJ2-3,TRBV2,TRBD2,NA,CASSAGGLSTDTQYF,TGTGCCAGCAGTGCGGGGGGGCTGAGCACAGATACGCAGTATTTT
TRBJ2-7,TRBV9,NA,NA,CASSSGSGVPPYEQYF,TGTGCCAGCAGCTCAGGGTCAGGGGTCCCTCCCTACGAGCAGTACTTC
TRBJ2-1,TRBV2,NA,NA,CASSVSRWQFF,TGTGCCAGCAGTGTATCTAGGTGGCAGTTCTTC
TRBJ2-2,TRBV5-1,TRBD2,NA,CASSLPGLAGGTNTGELFF,TGCGCCAGCAGCTTGCCCGGACTAGCGGGGGGAACGAACACCGGGGAGCTGTTTTTT
TRBJ1-2,TRBV11-2,TRBD1,NA,CASSPGQGTNYGYTF,TGTGCCAGCAGCCCTGGACAGGGGACTAACTATGGCTACACCTTC